This entry is about one T cell receptor beta chain. This entry comes from a study of blood T cell repertoires in COVID-19. In germline, CDR1 is SNHLY, CDR2 FYNNEI. V was clipped by 10 bases and J by 3 bases, with 16 bases between them. The CDR3 contains 13 residues. TCRdb's table, derived via immunoSEQ multiplex PCR, lists solely in-frame clones and lacks some. This table holds 110,000 to 150,000 clones, 75% to 85% found once. Specimen: peripheral blood. The sequence derives from a woman of 80 years or more with acute or convalescent COVID-19. The chain links TRBV2 to TRBJ2-7, with a weak D call TRBD1 (6 bases). The CDR3 DNA sequence: TGTGCCACCACTACAGGGATCAACTACGAGCAGTACTTC. This sequence encodes CATTTGINYEQYF. Full variable domain (missing parts from reference TRBV2 and TRBJ2-7): EPEVTQTPSHQVTQMGQEVILRCVPISNHLYFYWYRQILGQKVEFLVSFYNNEISEKSEIFDDQFSVERPDGSNFTLKIRSTKLEDSAMYFCATTTGINYEQYFGPGTRLTVT.